The present T cell receptor beta chain was sequenced within a study of T cells in Graves' hyperthyroidism and ophthalmopathy. Uncontrolled infection, other autoimmune disease, pregnancy or lactation disqualified patients from enrolment. Orbital computed tomography and thyroid ultrasound, together with serum TRAb and thyroxine and clinical symptoms, were used for diagnoses. CDR3 size: 14 residues. J was trimmed by 2 bases and V by 3 bases; bases with no gene match: 6. Germline V CDR1 and CDR2: DFQATT, SNEGSKA (reference sequence). Amplification of TCR beta CDR3 regions used RNA as the template. Using the HTBI primer set, a first-round RT-PCR was run on the TCR CDR3. Using its own MiXCR run on the multiplex PCR reads, TCRdb lists one record per CDR3 protein. Found here are hundreds of thousands of distinct CDR3 sequences, roughly 15% of them singletons; the top ten hold around 13%.

Sequenced sample: blood. The J gene is TRBJ1-2, the V gene TRBV20-1; 7 bases match TRBD1. This receptor was taken from a woman aged 45 to 65 with Graves' ophthalmopathy. CDR3 sequence (DNA): TGCAGTGCTAGCGGACAGGAGTTAAACTATGGCTACACCTTC. Its translation: CSASGQELNYGYTF.